Here is one T cell receptor beta chain with its context. Its antigen remains unknown. Trimming shortened V by 3 bases and J by 5 bases, and 15 bases separated the two germline ends. The CDR3 has 14 residues. Per germline, CDR1 GTSNPN and CDR2 SVGIG (reference sequence). Generated by immunoSEQ multiplex PCR, the TCRdb table keeps only in-frame clones and is missing some. Of roughly 150,000 clones in the sample, approximately 88% are singletons; the top ten hold 3% to 4%. The data were obtained in a study of T cell responses to AZD1222 COVID-19 vaccine. Study-level findings and limits: Donor demographics were predominantly white British with a female majority; clonal diversity may be underestimated. Nearly half of spike-specific TCRs reportedly go after variant regions that carry no mutations. Distributed over spike, vaccine-associated CD4 TCRs predominated at 160-218 and 743-854.

The sequence was obtained from an adult in good health. The chain joins TRBV30 to TRBJ2-3; no reliable D call. Sequencing was performed on peripheral blood, taken on day 0 of MenACWY control vaccination. The CDR3 loop is CAWSVGAMVDTQYF. DNA for the CDR3: TGTGCCTGGAGCGTCGGAGCAATGGTAGATACGCAGTATTTT. Looking up the rest from reference TRBV30 and TRBJ2-3 gives the full variable domain: SQTIHQWPATLVQPVGSPLSLECTVEGTSNPNLYWYRQAAGRGLQLLFYSVGIGQISSEVPQNLSASRPQDRQFILSSKKLLLSDSGFYLCAWSVGAMVDTQYFGPGTRLTVL.